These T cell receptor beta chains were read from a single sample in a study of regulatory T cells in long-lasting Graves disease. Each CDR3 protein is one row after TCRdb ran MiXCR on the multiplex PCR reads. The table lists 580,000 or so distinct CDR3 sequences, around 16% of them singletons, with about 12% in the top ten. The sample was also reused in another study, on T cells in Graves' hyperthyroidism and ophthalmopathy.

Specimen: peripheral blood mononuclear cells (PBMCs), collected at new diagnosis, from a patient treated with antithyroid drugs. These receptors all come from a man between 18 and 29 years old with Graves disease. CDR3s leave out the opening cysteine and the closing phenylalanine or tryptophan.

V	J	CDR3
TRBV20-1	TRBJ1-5	SARDLLDRGLPQPQH
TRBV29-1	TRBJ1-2	SVGGEGYDYT
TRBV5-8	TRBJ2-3	ASSAGRFADTQY
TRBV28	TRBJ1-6	ASSFLNWGQDNSPLH
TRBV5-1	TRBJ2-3	ASSLKGLGIDTQY
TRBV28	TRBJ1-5	ASIKRYRWGSNQPQH
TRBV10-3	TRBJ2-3	ATGRRGETGGDTQY
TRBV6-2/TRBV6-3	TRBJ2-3	ASKIPGLATDTQY
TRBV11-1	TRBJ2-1	ASSLDGGPTSYNEQF
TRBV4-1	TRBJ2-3	ASSQDAGQWMDTQY
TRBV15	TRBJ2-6	ATSRELLSLGANVLT
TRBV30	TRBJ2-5	AWSRPDRGGETQY
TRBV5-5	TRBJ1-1	ASSLTEADTNTEAF
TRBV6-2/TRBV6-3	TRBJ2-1	ASSDPRVSYNEQF
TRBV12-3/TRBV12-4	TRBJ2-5	ASSLIWSSGSEETQY
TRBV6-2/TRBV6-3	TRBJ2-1	ASSVWLAPPSNEQF
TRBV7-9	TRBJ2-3	ASSYSRGRPSTDTQY
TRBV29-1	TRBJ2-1	SVELAGPYNEQF
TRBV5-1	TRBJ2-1	ASSLSGLAGNEQF
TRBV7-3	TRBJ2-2	ASSKLAGGTGELF
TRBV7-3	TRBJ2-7	ASPGLSGGPPPYEQY
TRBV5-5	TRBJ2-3	ASSHLTSGADTDTQY
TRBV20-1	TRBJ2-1	SARDPGLAGVEEQF
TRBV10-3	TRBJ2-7	AISESGQGGYEQY
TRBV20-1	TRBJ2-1	SAIRGDHYNEQF
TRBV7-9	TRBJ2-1	ASRRLALLDEQF
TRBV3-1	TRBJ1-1	ASSQTRGAEAF
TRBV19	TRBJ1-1	ASSGQGGSTEAF
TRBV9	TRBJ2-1	ASSDTPKPRNEQF
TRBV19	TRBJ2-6	ASSILTGPYESGANVLT
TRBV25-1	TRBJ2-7	ASTGSGRWYEQY